The 10 T cell receptor beta chains below all came from one sample that was sequenced in a study of blood T cell repertoires in COVID-19. The repertoire was sequenced with immunoSEQ multiplex PCR; TCRdb's copy has only in-frame clones and lacks some. Seen here are some 48,000 clones, approximately 85% observed once, and the top ten hold about 14%. The source material was peripheral blood. Source of these receptors: a human donor with acute or convalescent COVID-19. The donor label of this sample is uncertain.

V gene TRBV6-2 or TRBV6-3 combines with J gene TRBJ1-5; D ambiguous. V shed 6 bases and J shed 6 bases, with 9 bases lying between them. Germline-derived CDR1 and CDR2 are MNHEY and SVGEGT. The CDR3 is made up of 12 amino acids. CDR3 nucleotides: TGTGCCAGCAGCAATCCAGGTCAGCCCCAGCATTTT. Translation gives CASSNPGQPQHF.

This CDR3 reads CASSPLVWHTEAFF. The CDR3 nucleotides read TGTGCCAGCTCACCCCTCGTCTGGCATACTGAAGCTTTCTTT. This chain links TRBV18 with TRBJ1-1; D unclear. Germline loops: CDR1 KGHSH, CDR2 LQKENI. V was cut by 3 bases and J by 5 bases, with 13 bases left in between. The CDR3 is 14 residues long.

V gene TRBV2 combines with J gene TRBJ1-1, with no clear D. V was trimmed by 3 bases and J by 1 base, leaving 9 bases between them. This CDR3 region has 14 residues. Looked up from germline, CDR1 is SNHLY and CDR2 is FYNNEI. CDR3 loop: CASSEVGGNTEAFF. The CDR3 DNA sequence: TGTGCCAGCAGTGAGGTCGGAGGGAACACTGAAGCTTTCTTT.

The gene calls are TRBV6-2 or TRBV6-3 and TRBJ1-5, with D maybe TRBD1 (6 bases). V gave up 0 bases and J gave up 6 bases, with 9 bases separating them. There are 14 residues in the CDR3. Germline V gene sequence: CDR1 MNHEY, CDR2 SVGEGT. CDR3 sequence: CASSYSGGSQPQHF. CDR3 sequence (DNA): TGTGCCAGCAGTTACTCAGGGGGAAGTCAGCCCCAGCATTTT.

This sequence joins TRBV7-3 and TRBJ2-6; the match to TRBD1 covers 8 bases. The trim removed 6 bases at V and 2 bases at J, leaving 6 bases unmatched. The CDR3 has 16 residues. Germline V gene data show CDR1 as SGHTA and CDR2 as FQGTGA. DNA of the CDR3: TGTGCCAGCAGTGCCTCAGGGGGCGCTGGGGCCAACGTCCTGACTTTC. This translates into CASSASGGAGANVLTF.

The chain uses TRBV7-9 and TRBJ1-2; D might be TRBD1 (6 bases). The germline V gene has CDR1 SEHNR and CDR2 FQNEAQ (reference sequence). The CDR3 consists of 14 residues. V gave up 5 bases and J gave up 6 bases, with 16 bases separating them. The CDR3 nucleotides read TGTGCCAGCAGCCGGGACATCCGGGCAGATGGCTACACCTTC. Protein: CASSRDIRADGYTF.

In its sample, this clone was seen once. The chain couples TRBV30 to TRBJ1-1; D is unresolved. Germline assignment: CDR1 GTSNPN and CDR2 SVGIG (reference sequence). The CDR3 spans 13 residues. V lost 2 bases and J 0 bases, leaving 7 bases between the germline ends. The CDR3 nucleotides are TGTGCCTGGAGTAGAGGGATGAACACTGAAGCTTTCTTT. This codes for CAWSRGMNTEAFF.

The J gene is TRBJ2-1, the V gene TRBV7-6; D might be TRBD2 (6 bases). Per germline, CDR1 SGHVS and CDR2 FNYEAQ. The V end lost 2 bases, the J end lost 8 bases, and 16 bases lay between the germline ends. The CDR3 is made up of 15 amino acids. DNA of the CDR3: TGTGCCAGCAGCTTATCCTTTTTAGCGGCAGATGAGCAGTTCTTC. This encodes CASSLSFLAADEQFF.

V usage is TRBV12-3 or TRBV12-4 and J usage is TRBJ2-5; D ambiguous. The V gene lost 6 bases and the J gene lost 5 bases, with 7 bases spanning the gap. The CDR3 covers 11 residues. The CDR3, as DNA: TGTGCCAGCAGCTTCCAGGAGACCCAGTACTTC. It translates to CASSFQETQYF.

The chain combines TRBV27 with TRBJ2-1, with D maybe TRBD1 (6 bases). The V gene's germline CDR1 is MNHEY and CDR2 SMNVEV (reference sequence). The length of the CDR3 is 12 residues. Trimming took off 3 bases at V and 8 bases at J, with 8 bases between the two ends. CDR3 in DNA: TGTGCCAGCAGTTTGACAGGCTATGAGCAGTTCTTC. This translates into CASSLTGYEQFF.